This is a list of T cell receptor beta chains from one sample in a study of T cells in Graves' hyperthyroidism and ophthalmopathy. One entry per CDR3 protein, called by TCRdb with MiXCR from the multiplex PCR reads. This table has roughly 630,000 distinct CDR3 sequences, around a sixth appearing once. Sequenced: blood. The receptors were sampled from a young woman with Graves' hyperthyroidism. The CDR3 runs from the conserved cysteine through the conserved F or W. D genes are given only for firm matches. Expanded clones are given a class, and other clones once, few, many or no size at all.

many	TRBD1	TRBJ2-1	TRBV11-2	CASSPRDSLNEQFF	TGTGCCAGCAGCCCAAGGGACAGTCTCAATGAGCAGTTCTTC
-	TRBD1	TRBJ2-5	TRBV18	CASSPGTVKETQYF	TGTGCCAGCTCACCCGGGACAGTAAAAGAGACCCAGTACTTC
-	-	TRBJ1-1	TRBV5-1	CASSLGYGDPENTEAFF	TGCGCCAGCAGCTTGGGATACGGGGACCCAGAGAACACTGAAGCTTTCTTT
few	-	TRBJ1-5	TRBV4-1	CASSQPGKGSNQPQHF	TGCGCCAGCAGCCAACCGGGTAAGGGAAGCAATCAGCCCCAGCATTTT
-	TRBD1	TRBJ2-7	TRBV6-1	CASSSLYRTGGEEQYF	TGTGCCAGCAGTTCCCTCTATCGGACAGGGGGAGAAGAGCAGTACTTC
few	-	TRBJ1-1	TRBV10-3	CAISDFAEGEAFF	TGTGCCATCAGTGATTTCGCAGAGGGGGAAGCTTTCTTT
many	-	TRBJ2-1	TRBV7-8	CASSVQGTTSNEQFF	TGTGCCAGCAGCGTACAGGGCACAACTTCCAATGAGCAGTTCTTC
few	TRBD2	TRBJ2-2	TRBV6-2/TRBV6-3	CASTQTGLANTGELFF	TGTGCCAGCACCCAAACGGGACTAGCGAACACCGGGGAGCTGTTTTTT
many	TRBD2	TRBJ2-3	TRBV7-3	CASSLTKTSGRVGIDTQYF	TGTGCCAGCAGCTTAACGAAGACTAGCGGGAGGGTGGGCATAGATACGCAGTATTTT
-	-	TRBJ1-1	TRBV11-2	CASSQGINTEAFF	TGCGCCAGCAGCCAGGGGATAAACACTGAAGCTTTCTTT
many	-	TRBJ2-5	TRBV7-6	CASRPEISGRETQYF	TGTGCCAGCAGACCGGAGATATCCGGTAGGGAGACCCAGTACTTC
-	-	TRBJ2-7	TRBV20-1	CSASEWDAYPGEQYF	TGCAGTGCTAGCGAGTGGGACGCTTACCCAGGCGAGCAGTACTTC
few	TRBD1	TRBJ2-1	TRBV15	CATRRRWTGGNSYNEQFF	TGTGCCACCAGACGAAGATGGACAGGGGGCAATTCCTACAATGAGCAGTTCTTC
-	-	TRBJ2-2	TRBV27	CATANMGRGPITGELFF	TGTGCCACCGCAAATATGGGGAGGGGGCCTATAACCGGGGAGCTGTTTTTT
-	-	TRBJ2-7	TRBV16	CASSQRRYRAWSYEQYF	TGTGCCAGCAGCCAACGGCGGTACAGAGCCTGGTCCTACGAGCAGTACTTC
many	-	TRBJ2-5	TRBV28	CASSLWPGNQETQYF	TGTGCCAGCAGTTTATGGCCAGGGAACCAAGAGACCCAGTACTTC
many	TRBD2	TRBJ2-1	TRBV12-3/TRBV12-4	CASSLTSGSGNEQFF	TGTGCCAGCAGTCTCACTAGCGGGAGTGGGAATGAGCAGTTCTTC
many	TRBD1	TRBJ1-5	TRBV20-1	CSAHRTGGGNQPQHF	TGCAGTGCTCATCGGACAGGGGGTGGCAATCAGCCCCAGCATTTT
many	TRBD2	TRBJ2-1	TRBV5-1	CASSFSGREDEQFF	TGCGCCAGCAGCTTTAGCGGGAGGGAGGATGAGCAGTTCTTC
many	TRBD2	TRBJ2-1	TRBV6-6	CASSYVPPSTSGHNEQFF	TGTGCCAGCAGTTACGTCCCACCCTCAACTAGCGGACACAATGAGCAGTTCTTC
-	TRBD1	TRBJ2-1	TRBV19	CASSRTPGQGGVQFF	TGTGCCAGTAGTCGAACTCCGGGACAGGGTGGAGTGCAGTTCTTC
many	TRBD1	TRBJ2-7	TRBV28	CASREKDRAEQYF	TGTGCCAGCAGGGAAAAGGACAGGGCCGAGCAGTACTTC
-	-	TRBJ1-1	TRBV29-1	CSPSLDGVNTEAFF	TGCAGCCCGTCTCTAGACGGAGTAAACACTGAAGCTTTCTTT
few	TRBD1	TRBJ1-1	TRBV25-1	CASSESWTGKTEAFF	TGTGCCAGCAGTGAATCCTGGACAGGGAAAACTGAAGCTTTCTTT
many	-	TRBJ2-1	TRBV27	CASSSRGFVGKSEQFF	TGTGCCAGCAGTTCAAGGGGCTTTGTGGGTAAGAGTGAGCAGTTCTTC
many	-	TRBJ2-3	TRBV11-2	CASSLGFNVKADTQYF	TGTGCCAGCAGCTTAGGATTTAACGTTAAGGCAGATACGCAGTATTTT
many	-	TRBJ1-2	TRBV5-1	CASSSLDLTTPARGYTF	TGCGCCAGCAGCTCGTTGGACCTGACAACACCCGCCCGAGGCTACACCTTC
-	TRBD2	TRBJ2-1	TRBV28	CASSHLAGGNEQFF	TGTGCCAGCAGTCACCTAGCGGGAGGAAATGAGCAGTTCTTC
few	TRBD2	TRBJ2-7	TRBV20-1	CSAVGTSGTEQYF	TGCAGTGCCGTCGGGACTAGCGGGACCGAGCAGTACTTC
-	-	TRBJ2-5	TRBV7-9	CASSLEAGNQETQYF	TGTGCCAGCAGCTTAGAGGCGGGGAACCAAGAGACCCAGTACTTC
few	-	TRBJ2-2	TRBV18	CASSPGSTGELFF	TGTGCCAGCTCACCAGGGAGCACCGGGGAGCTGTTTTTT
many	-	TRBJ1-1	TRBV20-1	CSARPILRGNTEAFF	TGCAGTGCTAGACCCATCCTGCGCGGGAACACTGAAGCTTTCTTT
many	TRBD2	TRBJ2-7	TRBV7-2	CASSLEGWLAGGWEQYF	TGTGCCAGCAGCTTAGAGGGGTGGCTAGCGGGAGGGTGGGAGCAGTACTTC
few	TRBD2	TRBJ2-3	TRBV28	CASSRLAEEADTQYF	TGTGCCAGCAGCCGACTAGCGGAAGAGGCAGATACGCAGTATTTT
many	-	TRBJ2-4	TRBV28	CASSPNHDPKENIQYF	TGTGCCAGCAGCCCCAATCACGACCCTAAAGAAAACATTCAGTACTTC
few	-	TRBJ2-2	TRBV5-1	CASSYTSTRDFGTGELFF	TGCGCCAGCAGCTACACGTCAACCCGGGACTTTGGGACCGGGGAGCTGTTTTTT
-	-	TRBJ2-2	TRBV4-1	CASSQVISYITTGELFF	TGCGCCAGCAGCCAAGTTATCTCATATATCACCACCGGGGAGCTGTTTTTT
-	-	TRBJ1-6	TRBV11-2	CASSLEISSSPLHF	TGTGCCAGCAGCTTAGAAATATCGAGTTCACCCCTCCACTTT
-	TRBD1	TRBJ1-6	TRBV30	CAWSGSGTVNSPLHF	TGTGCCTGGAGTGGGTCCGGGACAGTTAATTCACCCCTCCACTTT